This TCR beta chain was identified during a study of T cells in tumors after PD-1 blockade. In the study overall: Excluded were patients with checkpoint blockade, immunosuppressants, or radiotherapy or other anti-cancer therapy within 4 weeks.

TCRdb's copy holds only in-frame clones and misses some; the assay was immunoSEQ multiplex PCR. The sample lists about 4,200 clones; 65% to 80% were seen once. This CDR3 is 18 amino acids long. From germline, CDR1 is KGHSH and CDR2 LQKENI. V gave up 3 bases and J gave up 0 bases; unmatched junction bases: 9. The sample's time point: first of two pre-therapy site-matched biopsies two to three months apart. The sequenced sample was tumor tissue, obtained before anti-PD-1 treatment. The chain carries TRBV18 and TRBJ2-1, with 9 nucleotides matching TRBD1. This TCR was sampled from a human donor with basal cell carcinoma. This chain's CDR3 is CASSPSPGTGSSYNEQFF. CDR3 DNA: TGTGCCAGCTCACCGAGTCCCGGGACAGGGAGCTCCTACAATGAGCAGTTCTTC.